This is a list of T cell receptor beta chains from one sample in a study of CD8+ T cells in alopecia areata. The assay was immunoSEQ multiplex PCR, and TCRdb's table has in-frame clones only and misses some. The repertoire has 140,000 to 150,000 clones, 45% to 60% of them found once; the top ten carry about 16%. This specimen was CD8+ T cells sorted from blood, taken at week 4, from a patient treated with tofacitinib. All receptors derive from a human donor with alopecia areata. Both conserved end residues are part of each CDR3. A D gene is named only where the DNA matches it firmly. Some rows mark clone size as missing; the rest say once, few, many or name a class of expanded clone.

size: few; V: TRBV13; J: TRBJ2-2; D: .; DNA: TGTGCCAGCAGCTTGGTTGCCGGGGAGCTGTTTTTT; CDR3: CASSLVAGELFF
size: .; V: TRBV30; J: TRBJ1-4; D: .; DNA: TGTGCCTGGAGGCCGTCGGGGGTGGCAACGGTCGAAAAACTGTTTTTT; CDR3: CAWRPSGVATVEKLFF
size: .; V: TRBV5-4; J: TRBJ2-3; D: .; DNA: TGTGCCAGCAGCTTAGGCTGGGCAGACCTCCATCCAGATACGCAGTATTTT; CDR3: CASSLGWADLHPDTQYF
size: .; V: TRBV29-1; J: TRBJ1-1; D: .; DNA: TGCAGCGTTATCGGCACTGAAGCTTTCTTT; CDR3: CSVIGTEAFF
size: .; V: TRBV30; J: TRBJ1-1; D: .; DNA: TGTGCCTGGGCCTGGGGCTTGAACACTGAAGCTTTCTTT; CDR3: CAWAWGLNTEAFF
size: .; V: TRBV5-6; J: TRBJ1-2; D: .; DNA: TGTGCCAGCAGCTTGGGTGACAGCTTTTTCTATGGCTACACCTTC; CDR3: CASSLGDSFFYGYTF
size: .; V: TRBV4-1; J: TRBJ2-2; D: .; DNA: TGCGCCAGCAGCCAAGTTCGGGACACCGGGGAGCTGTTTTTT; CDR3: CASSQVRDTGELFF
size: .; V: TRBV4-3; J: TRBJ2-7; D: .; DNA: TGCGCCAGCAGCCAAGATCGGGGTCCCTACGAGCAGTACTTC; CDR3: CASSQDRGPYEQYF
size: few; V: TRBV4-1; J: TRBJ2-5; D: .; DNA: TGCGCCAGCAGCCAAGATCTCCCGACAGGTTACCAAGAGACCCAGTACTTC; CDR3: CASSQDLPTGYQETQYF
size: .; V: TRBV2; J: TRBJ1-2; D: .; DNA: TGTGCCAGCAGATCCTCGGTGAACTATGGCTACACCTTC; CDR3: CASRSSVNYGYTF